These T cell receptor beta chains were read from a single sample in a study of cytotoxic CD8 clonotypes in ibrutinib-treated CLL. The protocol was immunoSEQ multiplex PCR, while the TCRdb copy is restricted to in-frame clones and leaves out a portion. The sample holds about 140,000 clones; approximately 90% are singletons and the top ten take approximately 11%. This specimen was PBMCs, taken after 12 months of ibrutinib treatment. These receptors were obtained from a human donor with chronic lymphocytic leukemia. Each CDR3 is given with its conserved first and last residue. The order of the fields is V gene, CDR3 protein.

TRBV5-1	CASSLDDRGYEQYF
TRBV19	CASSIGPRSSEQYF
TRBV5-1	CASSWGYAPTTGELFF
TRBV7-8	CASSLRYREDSGNTIYF
TRBV7-2	CASSRGGRIHEQYF
TRBV9	CASRTVNYGYTF
TRBV6-5	CASSDSYTQYF
TRBV29-1	CSVPGTSGSYNEQFF
TRBV19	CASSIVGGRVGTEAFF
TRBV7-3	CASSLIGTSGETQYF